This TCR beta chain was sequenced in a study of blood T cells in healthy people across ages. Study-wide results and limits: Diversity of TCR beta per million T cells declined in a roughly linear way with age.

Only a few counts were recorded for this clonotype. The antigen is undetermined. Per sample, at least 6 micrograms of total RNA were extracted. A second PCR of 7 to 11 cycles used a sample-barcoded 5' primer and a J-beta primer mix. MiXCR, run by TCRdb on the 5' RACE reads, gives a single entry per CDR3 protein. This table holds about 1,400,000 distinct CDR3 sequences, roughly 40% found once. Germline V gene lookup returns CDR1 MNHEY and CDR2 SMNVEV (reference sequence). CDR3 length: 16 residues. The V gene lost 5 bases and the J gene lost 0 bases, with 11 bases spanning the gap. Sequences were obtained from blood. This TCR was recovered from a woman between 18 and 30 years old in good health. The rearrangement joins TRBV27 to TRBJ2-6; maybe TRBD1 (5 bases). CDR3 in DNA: TGTGCCAGCAGTCCAGGGATAGGCTCTGGGGCCAACGTCCTGACTTTC. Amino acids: CASSPGIGSGANVLTF.